This entry lists 23 T cell receptor beta chains sequenced from one sample in a study of cytomegalovirus exposure and HLA in healthy donors (dated by TCRdb to about 2017). The library was generated by the immunoSEQ multiplex PCR assay. A mixture of 60 forward primers for TCR Vbeta segments and 13 reverse primers for TCR Jbeta segments was used in the multiplex PCR. TCRdb provides this immuneACCESS table in a form limited to in-frame rearrangements. Some clones are lacking; in checked studies, under half of them reflect an unresolved V gene, and why the rest are absent is not known. This sample lists 180,000 or so clones; about 81% were detected once. The top ten hold 1.5% to 1.7% of the sample. The specimen sequenced was PBMCs. These TCRs come from a man aged 40-55 years in good health and CMV-seronegative.

This CDR3 is CASETVLNQPQHF. CDR3 in DNA: TGTGCCAGCGAGACAGTTCTCAATCAGCCCCAGCATTTT. This chain uses TRBV28 with TRBJ1-5; a weak D match, TRBD1 (5 bases). The CDR3 length is 13 residues. Germline CDR1 is MDHEN and CDR2 is SYDVKM. V lost 8 bases, J lost 3 bases, and 11 bases lay in between.

The chain's CDR3 is CASSQVIGGTAPLHF. In DNA, the CDR3 is TGTGCCAGCAGCCAAGTTATTGGGGGCACGGCACCCCTCCACTTT. This sequence joins TRBV4-2 and TRBJ1-6, with D possibly being TRBD1 (6 bases). The CDR3 sequence is 15 residues long. CDR1 and CDR2 from the germline V gene are LGHNA and YNFKEQ. The ends were cut back, 1 base at V and 11 bases at J, with 15 bases in the middle.

The chain joins TRBV5-8 to TRBJ2-1; D not resolved. Germline loops: CDR1 SGHTS, CDR2 YDEGEE. The CDR3 length is 16 residues. V lost 5 bases and J 0 bases, leaving 15 bases between the germline ends. As DNA, the CDR3 is TGTGCCAGCAGTCTCCCTCAGGTCGACTCCTACAATGAGCAGTTCTTC. This sequence encodes CASSLPQVDSYNEQFF.

The chain couples TRBV7-2 to TRBJ2-2, with TRBD1 matching over 8 bases. The germline gives CDR1 SGHTA, CDR2 FQGNSA. This CDR3 contains 15 residues. V shed 5 bases, J shed 2 bases, and the junction held 4 bases outside the gene matches. The CDR3 DNA sequence: TGTGCCAGCAGCCCCCAGGGGGCTAACACCGGGGAGCTGTTTTTT. Its protein product is CASSPQGANTGELFF.

This clone was counted only a few times. This chain joins TRBV28 and TRBJ1-4, with D perhaps TRBD1 (6 bases). Germline CDR1 reads MDHEN; CDR2 reads SYDVKM. Between the trimmed V and J ends, which lost 8 bases and 4 bases, there was a span of 20 bases. There are 16 residues in the CDR3. CDR3 sequence: CASFVGGARSNEKLFF. In DNA, the CDR3 is TGTGCCAGCTTCGTAGGGGGAGCGAGAAGTAATGAAAAACTGTTTTTT.

J is TRBJ1-5 and V is TRBV19; the D gene is possibly TRBD1 (5 bases). The germline CDR1 and CDR2 sequences are LNHDA and SQIVND (reference sequence). The V gene lost 4 bases and the J gene lost 0 bases, with 16 bases spanning the gap. This CDR3 has 17 amino acids. CDR3 bases: TGTGCCAGTAGTACCCCAAGGGGTCAGGGTAGCAATCAGCCCCAGCATTTT. It specifies CASSTPRGQGSNQPQHF.

J is TRBJ2-3 and V is TRBV15, with 14 bases lining up with TRBD2. The length of the CDR3 is 17 residues. Per germline, CDR1 LNHNV and CDR2 YYDKDF (reference sequence). The V gene end was trimmed by 5 bases and the J gene end by 1 base; junction bases not matched to a gene: 5. The CDR3 reads CATSGPGLAGGTDTQYF. CDR3 nucleotides: TGTGCCACCAGCGGACCGGGACTAGCGGGGGGCACAGATACGCAGTATTTT.

The V and J genes are TRBV27 and TRBJ1-5, with TRBD1 matching 9 bases. The CDR3 is 13 amino acids. Germline trimming cut 5 bases from V and 7 bases from J; bases unmatched to any gene: 3. Germline V gene lookup returns CDR1 MNHEY and CDR2 SMNVEV (reference sequence). CDR3 nucleotide sequence: TGTGCCAGCAGTGGACAGGGGCGACAGCCCCAGCATTTT. Translated, it gives CASSGQGRQPQHF.

This rearrangement joins TRBV19 to TRBJ2-1; maybe TRBD2 (5 bases). In germline, CDR1 is LNHDA, CDR2 SQIVND (reference sequence). With 1 base removed from V and 7 bases from J, the gap between germline ends came to 5 bases. This CDR3 has 12 residues. This CDR3 reads CASSIGGNEQFF. DNA for the CDR3: TGTGCCAGTAGTATAGGAGGGAATGAGCAGTTCTTC. The full variable domain, its missing parts supplied by reference TRBV19 and TRBJ2-1, is DGGITQSPKYLFRKEGQNVTLSCEQNLNHDAMYWYRQDPGQGLRLIYYSQIVNDFQKGDIAEGYSVSREKKESFPLTVTSAQKNPTAFYLCASSIGGNEQFFGPGTRLTVL.

The V call is TRBV19, the J call TRBJ1-1; the D is unclear. V was pared by 3 bases and J by 2 bases, with 7 bases between. Germline assignment: CDR1 LNHDA and CDR2 SQIVND (reference sequence). The CDR3 spans 13 residues. CDR3 in DNA: TGTGCCAGTAGTATCGCGTCTAACACTGAAGCTTTCTTT. It encodes CASSIASNTEAFF.

This clone was found once. V is TRBV5-1 and J is TRBJ1-4; 7 nucleotides line up with TRBD1. V dropped 0 bases and J dropped 5; count of bases not matched to a gene: 4. Germline V gene lookup returns CDR1 SGHRS and CDR2 YFSETQ. The length of the CDR3 is 15 residues. This CDR3 is CASSLEGQKNEKLFF. In nucleotides, the CDR3 is TGCGCCAGCAGCTTGGAGGGACAGAAGAATGAAAAACTGTTTTTT. Drawing the rest from reference TRBV5-1 and TRBJ1-4, the complete variable domain is KAGVTQTPRYLIKTRGQQVTLSCSPISGHRSVSWYQQTPGQGLQFLFEYFSETQRNKGNFPGRFSGRQFSNSRSEMNVSTLELGDSALYLCASSLEGQKNEKLFFGSGTQLSVL.

The rearrangement links TRBV14 to TRBJ2-1; TRBD2 might be the D (6 bases). V was trimmed by 2 bases and J by 6 bases, leaving 14 bases between them. CDR1 and CDR2 (germline): SGHDN, FVKESK. This CDR3 is 15 amino acids long. The CDR3, as DNA: TGTGCCAGCAGCCAACGGGACTCGTGGGGCAATGAGCAGTTCTTC. Protein sequence: CASSQRDSWGNEQFF. The full variable domain, its missing parts supplied by reference TRBV14 and TRBJ2-1, is EAGVTQFPSHSVIEKGQTVTLRCDPISGHDNLYWYRRVMGKEIKFLLHFVKESKQDESGMPNNRFLAERTGGTYSTLKVQPAELEDSGVYFCASSQRDSWGNEQFFGPGTRLTVL.

This sequence joins TRBV19 and TRBJ2-1, with 7 bases identical to TRBD1. The CDR3 covers 14 residues. Trimming at V came to 1 base and at J to 4 bases, leaving 1 base not matched to a gene. Germline V gene lookup returns CDR1 LNHDA and CDR2 SQIVND (reference sequence). The CDR3 DNA follows: TGTGCCAGTAGTATAGGCAGGGGGTACAATGAGCAGTTCTTC. Its protein is CASSIGRGYNEQFF.

This chain connects TRBV7-2 to TRBJ1-2; a weak D match, TRBD1 (5 bases). This CDR3 region has 17 residues. V was cut by 1 base and J by 2 bases, with 17 bases left in between. CDR1 is SGHTA and CDR2 is FQGNSA in the germline V gene. DNA for the CDR3: TGTGCCAGCAGCTTAGGGTCACCCTACAGGATCAACTATGGCTACACCTTC. Translating gives CASSLGSPYRINYGYTF.

This clone was recorded once. The chain links TRBV4-2 to TRBJ2-5, with TRBD2 identical over 9 bases. After removal of 4 bases from V and 5 bases from J, the junction contained 5 bases not matched to a gene. The CDR3 is 14 residues long. Germline CDR1 reads LGHNA; CDR2 reads YNFKEQ. The CDR3 loop is CASSPPSGEETQYF. The CDR3 DNA is TGTGCCAGCAGCCCGCCTAGCGGGGAGGAGACCCAGTACTTC.

The chain combines TRBV19 with TRBJ2-7; 9 bases are shared with TRBD1. J was trimmed by 6 bases and V by 5 bases; bases with no gene match: 8. Germline loops: CDR1 LNHDA, CDR2 SQIVND (reference sequence). The CDR3 extends over 14 amino acids. CDR3 region: CASSRDRGSVEQYF. CDR3 nucleotide sequence: TGTGCCAGTAGTCGAGACAGGGGGTCAGTCGAGCAGTACTTC.

V usage is TRBV9 and J usage is TRBJ2-1; 8 nucleotides line up with TRBD1. From germline, CDR1 is SGDLS and CDR2 YYNGEE. The length of the CDR3 is 18 residues. V dropped 5 bases and J dropped 5; count of bases not matched to a gene: 18. The CDR3 DNA reads TGTGCCAGCAGTTCCGGGACAGGTTTGGGTGTGGGGCACAATGAGCAGTTCTTC. It yields the protein CASSSGTGLGVGHNEQFF.

J is TRBJ2-2 and V is TRBV5-1; 10 nucleotides align to TRBD2. The CDR3 runs to 18 residues. The germline gives CDR1 SGHRS, CDR2 YFSETQ. Trimming removed 2 bases from V and 5 bases from J; junction bases left unmatched: 12. The CDR3 spells CASSFLVSGGPITGELFF. The CDR3 DNA follows: TGCGCCAGCAGCTTCCTGGTTAGCGGGGGGCCGATTACCGGGGAGCTGTTTTTT. Combining the CDR3 with reference TRBV5-1 and TRBJ2-2 gives the whole variable domain KAGVTQTPRYLIKTRGQQVTLSCSPISGHRSVSWYQQTPGQGLQFLFEYFSETQRNKGNFPGRFSGRQFSNSRSEMNVSTLELGDSALYLCASSFLVSGGPITGELFFGEGSRLTVL.

This clone was counted a few times. The J gene is TRBJ2-3, the V gene TRBV30; 8 bases fit TRBD1. Germline assignment: CDR1 GTSNPN and CDR2 SVGIG (reference sequence). Unmatched junction bases numbered 6, after V lost 1 base and J lost 3 bases. The CDR3 loop spans 15 amino acids. In DNA, the CDR3 is TGTGCCTGGAGTGCTGGCAGGGGGCTAACAGATACGCAGTATTTT. It translates to CAWSAGRGLTDTQYF.

The gene calls are TRBV5-6 and TRBJ2-3, with a possible D match to TRBD2 (6 bases). Trimming took 2 bases from V and 5 from J, leaving 15 bases between them. Germline CDR1 reads SGHDT; CDR2 reads YYEEEE. The CDR3 loop spans 15 amino acids. The CDR3 DNA reads as TGTGCCAGCAGCTTAGGAACCCCGCGGGGAGATACGCAGTATTTT. As protein: CASSLGTPRGDTQYF.

The J gene is TRBJ1-4, the V gene TRBV5-8, with no clear D. V lost 2 bases to trimming and J lost 5 bases, with 7 bases between them. This CDR3 spans 13 amino acids. Looked up from germline, CDR1 is SGHTS and CDR2 is YDEGEE. CDR3 sequence reads: CASSFGGNEKLFF. CDR3 coding DNA: TGTGCCAGCAGCTTCGGCGGGAATGAAAAACTGTTTTTT.

The CDR3 nucleotides are TGTGCCAGCAGCTTAGAAGGACAGGGTGATGAGCAGTTCTTC. Translating it yields CASSLEGQGDEQFF. V is TRBV7-9 and J is TRBJ2-1; 8 bases align to TRBD1. Germline V CDR1 and CDR2: SEHNR, FQNEAQ (reference sequence). V lost 1 base and J lost 8; bases outside the gene matches: 4. This CDR3 comprises 14 residues.

In its sample, this clone was seen a few times. The chain's CDR3 is CASIATTGTVNTEAFF. The DNA for the CDR3 is TGTGCCAGCATCGCCACCACCGGGACAGTGAACACTGAAGCTTTCTTT. The chain recombines TRBV4-2 with TRBJ1-1, with 7 bases matching TRBD1. Germline CDR1 and CDR2: LGHNA and YNFKEQ. This CDR3 is 16 amino acids long. V shed 7 bases and J 0 bases; nucleotides not matched to a gene: 11.